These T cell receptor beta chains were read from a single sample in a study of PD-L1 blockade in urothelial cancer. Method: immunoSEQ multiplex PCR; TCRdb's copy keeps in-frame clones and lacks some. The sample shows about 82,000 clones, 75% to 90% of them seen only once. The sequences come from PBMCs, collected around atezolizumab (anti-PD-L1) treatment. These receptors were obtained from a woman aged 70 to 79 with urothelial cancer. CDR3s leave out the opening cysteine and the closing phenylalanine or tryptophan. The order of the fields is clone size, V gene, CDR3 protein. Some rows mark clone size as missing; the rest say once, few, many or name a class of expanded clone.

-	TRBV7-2	AGSSGFGGELF
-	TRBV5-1	ASSLGDGGNTEAF
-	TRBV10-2	ATCLSGGPYNEQF
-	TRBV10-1	ASSLTPAGGIDEQF
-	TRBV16	ASSQRGEQF
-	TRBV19	ASSTIFHGSSPYNEQF
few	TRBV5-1	ASSLDGGAADTQY
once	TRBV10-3	AISDVVFGHPGSQQY
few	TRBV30	AWSRQVHGYT
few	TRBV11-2	ASSSLKAAGSYEQY
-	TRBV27	ASSAELTGIYNEQF
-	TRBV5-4	ASSPRYSTDTQY
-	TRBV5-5	ASSLDLGLAGAGELF
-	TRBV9	ASSKGQGANTGELF
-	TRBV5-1	ASSSTEGVGTNEKLF
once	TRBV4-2	ASSRELAGYNEQF
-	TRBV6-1	ASSLGTSVETQY
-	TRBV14	ASSQSPSGRAYEQY
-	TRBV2	ASSGLARNEQF
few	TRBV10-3	AISESNTGNYEQY